These 10 T cell receptor beta chains originate from one sample sequenced in a study of regulatory T cells in long-lasting Graves disease. Investigators prepared the TCR beta libraries by applying iRepertoire HTBI primers and Arm-PCR of CDR3 regions. One entry per CDR3 protein, called by TCRdb with MiXCR from the multiplex PCR reads. The sample includes 350,000 to 500,000 distinct CDR3 sequences, 14% of them seen just once. Time point described: newly diagnosed GD, antithyroid drugs for less than 3 months. Extracted PBMC RNA gave rise to the TCR library. These data were also reused for a study on T cells in Graves' hyperthyroidism and ophthalmopathy.

The sequenced sample was peripheral blood mononuclear cells (PBMCs), obtained at new diagnosis, from a patient treated with antithyroid drugs. The receptors derive from a woman aged 50 to 60 with Graves disease.

V gene TRBV6-1 combines with J gene TRBJ2-5; tentatively, D is TRBD1 or TRBD2 (7 bases each). Trimming stripped 6 bases from V and 4 bases from J, with 21 bases between. The CDR3 is 16 residues long. CDR1 MNHNS and CDR2 SASEGT come from the germline V gene. The DNA for the CDR3 is TGTGCCAGCAGGGGGGGGACAGACAGGGTCTTAGAGACCCAGTACTTC. Translation gives CASRGGTDRVLETQYF.

This clonotype was detected ten times or more. V and J are TRBV30 and TRBJ1-1; D unresolved. This CDR3 has 13 residues. The germline V gene encodes CDR1 GTSNPN and CDR2 SVGIG (reference sequence). V was pared by 0 bases and J by 1 base, with 6 bases between. CDR3 bases: TGTGCCTGGAGTGTACTAGGGAACACTGAAGCTTTCTTT. Residues: CAWSVLGNTEAFF.

At least ten counts were recorded for this clonotype. The J gene is TRBJ1-1, the V gene TRBV5-1; 10 positions agree with TRBD1. Germline V gene sequence: CDR1 SGHRS, CDR2 YFSETQ. The CDR3 extends over 15 amino acids. The ends lost 4 bases at V and 5 bases at J; junction bases unmatched: 8. CDR3 DNA sequence: TGCGCCAGCAGCATTTACGGACAGGGGGAGACTGAAGCTTTCTTT. Residues: CASSIYGQGETEAFF. Looking up the rest from reference TRBV5-1 and TRBJ1-1 gives the full variable domain: KAGVTQTPRYLIKTRGQQVTLSCSPISGHRSVSWYQQTPGQGLQFLFEYFSETQRNKGNFPGRFSGRQFSNSRSEMNVSTLELGDSALYLCASSIYGQGETEAFFGQGTRLTVV.

This clonotype was seen a handful of times. J is TRBJ1-2 and V is TRBV6-2 or TRBV6-3, with D hard to call. The CDR3 contains 13 residues. Germline values: CDR1 MNHEY, CDR2 SVGEGT. Trimming took off 6 bases at V and 6 bases at J, with 14 bases between the two ends. The CDR3 reads CASRRAYKNGYTF. Here the CDR3 DNA reads TGTGCCAGCAGGAGGGCGTATAAAAATGGCTACACCTTC.

This clonotype was picked up many times. The rearrangement joins TRBV12-3 or TRBV12-4 to TRBJ1-2, with D hard to call. V was shortened by 3 bases and J by 4 bases, with 9 bases between the two germline ends. This CDR3 is built from 13 residues. CDR3 in DNA: TGTGCCAGCAGTTTGAAAGAAAGCTATGGCTACACCTTC. It is translated as CASSLKESYGYTF.

This clonotype was seen many times. The chain combines TRBV12-3 or TRBV12-4 with TRBJ2-5, with 7 bases that match TRBD1. This CDR3 is 15 amino acids long. V shed 5 bases and J 3 bases; nucleotides not matched to a gene: 9. The chain's CDR3 is CASSLEGAGKETQYF. CDR3 nucleotide sequence: TGTGCCAGCAGTCTCGAGGGGGCAGGTAAAGAGACCCAGTACTTC.

The genes are TRBV20-1 and TRBJ1-3; TRBD1 aligns across 7 bases. Germline loops: CDR1 DFQATT, CDR2 SNEGSKA (reference sequence). This CDR3 contains 17 residues. V was pared by 0 bases and J by 1 base, with 9 bases of the junction left unmatched. The DNA of the CDR3 is TGCAGTGCTAGAGATGCGGTGGGGGACAGATCTGGAAACACCATATATTTT. This encodes CSARDAVGDRSGNTIYF.

V and J are TRBV28 and TRBJ2-7; TRBD1 aligns across 10 bases. Trimming cost V 5 bases and J 4 bases; bases outside gene matches: 17. The CDR3 totals 18 residues. Germline assignment: CDR1 MDHEN and CDR2 SYDVKM. The CDR3 nucleotides read TGTGCCAGCAGTCCAGGGACAGGGGTTAGGCAGAGCGTGTACGAGCAGTACTTC. It yields the protein CASSPGTGVRQSVYEQYF.

The J gene is TRBJ2-1, the V gene TRBV3-1, with no clear D. The CDR3 sequence is 14 residues long. The V gene's germline CDR1 is LGHDT and CDR2 YNNKEL (reference sequence). The V and J ends lost 8 bases and 5 bases respectively, with 16 bases between them. The CDR3 region is CASGSSMSHNEQFF. In DNA form, the CDR3 reads TGTGCCAGCGGCTCCTCGATGTCCCACAATGAGCAGTTCTTC.

This clonotype appeared many times. The chain employs TRBV3-1 and TRBJ2-5; a possible D gene is TRBD2 (6 bases). Per the germline V gene, CDR1 is LGHDT and CDR2 is YNNKEL (reference sequence). The CDR3 consists of 12 residues. Trimming took off 4 bases at V and 7 bases at J, with 10 bases between the two ends. The CDR3: CASSPSGGTQYF. The CDR3, as DNA: TGTGCCAGCAGCCCGTCCGGGGGGACCCAGTACTTC.